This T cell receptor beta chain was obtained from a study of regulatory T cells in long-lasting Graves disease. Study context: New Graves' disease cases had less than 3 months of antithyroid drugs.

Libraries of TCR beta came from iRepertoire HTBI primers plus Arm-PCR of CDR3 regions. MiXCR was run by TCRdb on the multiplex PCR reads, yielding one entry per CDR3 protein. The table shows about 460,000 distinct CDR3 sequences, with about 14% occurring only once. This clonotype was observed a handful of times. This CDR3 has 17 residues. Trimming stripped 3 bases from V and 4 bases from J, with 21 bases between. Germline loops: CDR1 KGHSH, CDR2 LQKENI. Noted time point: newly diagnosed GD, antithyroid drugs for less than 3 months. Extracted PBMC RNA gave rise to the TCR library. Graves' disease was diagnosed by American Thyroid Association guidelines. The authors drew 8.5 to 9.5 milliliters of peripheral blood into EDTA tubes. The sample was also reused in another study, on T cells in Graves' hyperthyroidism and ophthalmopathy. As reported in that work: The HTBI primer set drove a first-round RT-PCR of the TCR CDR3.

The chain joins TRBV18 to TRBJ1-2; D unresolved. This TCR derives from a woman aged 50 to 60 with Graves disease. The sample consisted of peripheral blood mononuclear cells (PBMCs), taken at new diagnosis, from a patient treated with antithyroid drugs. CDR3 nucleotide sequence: TGTGCCAGCTCACCCGGGATTTCAGAAGGATCTGCCTATGGCTACACCTTC. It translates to CASSPGISEGSAYGYTF.